The rows below give T cell receptor beta chains drawn from one sample of a study of blood T cell repertoires in COVID-19. Sequencing used immunoSEQ multiplex PCR; TCRdb keeps in-frame clones, though not all of them. The table has tens of thousands of clones, roughly 86% seen once. The sequenced sample was peripheral blood. These TCRs come from a man in his forties or fifties with acute or convalescent COVID-19. CDR3s include the opening cysteine and the closing phenylalanine or tryptophan. The D gene is left open where the match is weak. A clone size is listed for some rows: how often the clone was seen (once, few, many), or a class if it is expanded.

clone_size: NA
d_call: NA
v_call: TRBV7-8
j_call: TRBJ1-2
cdr3_nt: TGTGCCAGCAGCCCAGGGGAGTTCAACTATGGCTACACCTTC
cdr3_aa: CASSPGEFNYGYTF

clone_size: few
d_call: TRBD1
v_call: TRBV24-1
j_call: TRBJ2-1
cdr3_nt: TGTGCCACTCGCTCCGGGACAGGGTTAAATGAGCAGTTCTTC
cdr3_aa: CATRSGTGLNEQFF

clone_size: NA
d_call: NA
v_call: TRBV7-6
j_call: TRBJ1-4
cdr3_nt: TGTGCCAGCAGCTTAGTATCACAGGAAAATGAAAAACTGTTTTTT
cdr3_aa: CASSLVSQENEKLFF

clone_size: once
d_call: NA
v_call: TRBV6-5
j_call: TRBJ2-7
cdr3_nt: TGTGCCAGCAAGGACACAAGCTCCTACGAGCAGTACTTC
cdr3_aa: CASKDTSSYEQYF

clone_size: once
d_call: NA
v_call: TRBV4-1
j_call: TRBJ1-5
cdr3_nt: TGCGCCAGCAGCCAAGCCGACACAAACAATCAGCCCCAGCATTTT
cdr3_aa: CASSQADTNNQPQHF

clone_size: NA
d_call: TRBD2
v_call: TRBV6-6
j_call: TRBJ2-1
cdr3_nt: TGTGCCAGCAGTTATGGACTAGCGAGGTCCTACAATGAGCAGTTCTTC
cdr3_aa: CASSYGLARSYNEQFF

clone_size: few
d_call: TRBD2
v_call: TRBV14
j_call: TRBJ2-7
cdr3_nt: TGTGCCAGCAGCCAAGGAGGGCCTAGCGGGAGGGCAGGCGAGCAGTACTTC
cdr3_aa: CASSQGGPSGRAGEQYF

clone_size: NA
d_call: TRBD1
v_call: TRBV30
j_call: TRBJ2-3
cdr3_nt: TGTGCCTGGGATACAGGGGGAGGTGATACGCAGTATTTT
cdr3_aa: CAWDTGGGDTQYF

clone_size: NA
d_call: TRBD1
v_call: TRBV18
j_call: TRBJ1-1
cdr3_nt: TGTGCCAGCTCAGCCGACAGGGTTGAAGCTTTCTTT
cdr3_aa: CASSADRVEAFF

clone_size: NA
d_call: TRBD1
v_call: TRBV14
j_call: TRBJ1-2
cdr3_nt: TGTGCCAGCAGCCCACAAGACAGGGGTGGCTACACCTTC
cdr3_aa: CASSPQDRGGYTF

clone_size: NA
d_call: NA
v_call: TRBV25-1
j_call: TRBJ1-6
cdr3_nt: TGTGCCAGCAGTATAACAGGGTTCTCACCCCTCCACTTT
cdr3_aa: CASSITGFSPLHF

clone_size: NA
d_call: NA
v_call: TRBV18
j_call: TRBJ1-3
cdr3_nt: TGTGCCAGCTCACCCCTCCCTAGTGATGGAAACACCATATATTTT
cdr3_aa: CASSPLPSDGNTIYF

clone_size: NA
d_call: TRBD2
v_call: TRBV2
j_call: TRBJ2-3
cdr3_nt: TGTGCCAGCAGTGAAGATGCGGGGGGTGGAACAGATACGCAGTATTTT
cdr3_aa: CASSEDAGGGTDTQYF

clone_size: NA
d_call: TRBD1
v_call: TRBV6-1
j_call: TRBJ2-7
cdr3_nt: TGTGCCAGCAGTGAAAGTGGACAGGGGTCCAACGAGCAGTACTTC
cdr3_aa: CASSESGQGSNEQYF